This T cell receptor (beta chain) was identified in a study of post-analysis software for immune sequencing data. Study in general: Recorded disease courses covered relapsing-remitting, secondary progressive and progressive-relapsing multiple sclerosis. Some patients had no subtype annotation.

For this clonotype: Its antigen is currently unknown.

Notes on the study in general: There was significantly lower normalized Chao1 diversity in multiple sclerosis patients than in controls.

TCR beta libraries were prepared from cDNA with unique molecular identifiers. TCRdb used MiXCR to reprocess the PCR reads, holding one entry per CDR3 protein. The sample includes over 150,000 distinct CDR3 sequences, 35% to 40% of them seen just once. The ends lost 1 base at V and 5 bases at J; junction bases unmatched: 4. The CDR3 has 16 residues. CDR1 SEHNR and CDR2 FQNEAQ come from the germline V gene (reference sequence). This receptor was identified in a girl aged 10 to 17 with multiple sclerosis. Here the sequenced sample was blood, taken after autologous hematopoietic stem cell transplantation. This sequence joins TRBV7-9 and TRBJ2-5, with 13 nucleotides matching TRBD2. This CDR3 is CASSLGLAGGWETQYF. The CDR3 coding sequence is TGTGCCAGCAGCTTAGGACTAGCGGGAGGATGGGAGACCCAGTACTTC.